This entry lists 27 T cell receptor beta chains sequenced from one sample in a study of blood T cell repertoires in COVID-19. This table comes from immunoSEQ multiplex PCR, and its TCRdb copy is limited to in-frame clones, with some not included. The sample yields around 300,000 clones, 80% to 90% seen once. Sequencing used peripheral blood. Receptors were obtained from a man aged 50-59 years with active or convalescent COVID-19.

This clone was seen a handful of times. This chain uses TRBV3-1 (or the pseudogene TRBV3-2) with TRBJ1-4; 9 positions agree with TRBD1. The CDR3 consists of 15 residues. The germline V gene encodes CDR1 LGHDT and CDR2 YNNKEL (reference sequence). V shed 4 bases and J 7 bases; nucleotides not matched to a gene: 7. The CDR3 DNA reads TGTGCCAGCAGCCCCTCTGGACAGGGGTTTGAAAAACTGTTTTTT. The encoded protein is CASSPSGQGFEKLFF.

CDR3 sequence: CASSYDRGGTDTQYF. As DNA, the CDR3 is TGTGCCAGCAGTTACGACAGGGGTGGTACAGATACGCAGTATTTT. The rearrangement links TRBV6-5 to TRBJ2-3; 8 nucleotides match TRBD1. This CDR3 contains 15 residues. V was pared by 2 bases and J by 3 bases, with 4 bases of the junction left unmatched. Germline lookup yields CDR1 MNHEY and CDR2 SVGAGI.

V gene TRBV7-9 combines with J gene TRBJ1-1; D is undetermined. V lost 1 base to trimming and J lost 4 bases, with 10 bases between them. This CDR3 has 14 amino acids. The V gene's germline CDR1 is SEHNR and CDR2 FQNEAQ (reference sequence). This CDR3 is CASSLGMAGTEAFF. CDR3 DNA: TGTGCCAGCAGCTTAGGGATGGCGGGCACTGAAGCTTTCTTT.

This rearrangement joins TRBV7-3 to TRBJ1-2; D ambiguous. Germline CDR1 reads SGHTA; CDR2 reads FQGTGA. CDR3 length: 13 residues. Trimming left V 5 bases short and J 10 bases short, with 17 bases between. CDR3 sequence: CASSPDARGVYTF. CDR3 in DNA: TGTGCCAGCAGCCCGGACGCGCGGGGAGTCTACACCTTC.

The chain uses TRBV19 and TRBJ2-7, with TRBD2 matching over 12 bases. Unmatched junction bases numbered 7, after V lost 7 bases and J lost 3 bases. CDR3 length equals 15 residues. Per the germline V gene, CDR1 is LNHDA and CDR2 is SQIVND (reference sequence). CDR3 loop: CASKLAGGDLYEQYF. The CDR3 DNA is TGTGCCAGTAAACTAGCGGGAGGCGACCTCTACGAGCAGTACTTC.

The chain carries TRBV25-1 and TRBJ1-6, with 7 bases aligning to TRBD1. The germline V gene encodes CDR1 MGHDK and CDR2 SYGVNS. With 4 bases clipped from V and 6 bases from J, the junction kept 6 bases outside the gene matches. This CDR3 contains 15 residues. The CDR3 protein is CASSVRDSFNSPLHF. The DNA of the CDR3 is TGTGCCAGCAGTGTCCGGGACAGCTTTAATTCACCCCTCCACTTT.

This clone was counted a single time. The genes are TRBV5-1 and TRBJ1-6; no clear D. Trimming took off 1 base at V and 10 bases at J, with 12 bases between the two ends. This CDR3 has 14 residues. Per the germline V gene, CDR1 is SGHRS and CDR2 is YFSETQ. CDR3 DNA: TGCGCCAGCAGCTTGTTAGAGGGTGACTCACCCCTCCACTTT. It translates to CASSLLEGDSPLHF.

V and J are TRBV5-1 and TRBJ1-3; a weak D match, TRBD1 (5 bases). The CDR3 runs to 15 residues. CDR1 is SGHRS, CDR2 YFSETQ, per germline. V lost 4 bases to trimming and J lost 0 bases, with 11 bases between them. The CDR3 DNA sequence: TGCGCCAGCAGCCCATTCGGGGGCTCTGGAAACACCATATATTTT. Encoded protein: CASSPFGGSGNTIYF.

This chain joins TRBV11-3 and TRBJ2-1, with 10 bases identical to TRBD2. The CDR3 has 15 amino acids. Per the germline V gene, CDR1 is SGHNT and CDR2 is YENEEA. V dropped 2 bases and J dropped 3; count of bases not matched to a gene: 1. DNA for the CDR3: TGTGCCAGCAGCTTACGGACTAGCGGCTACAATGAGCAGTTCTTC. This encodes CASSLRTSGYNEQFF. Together with reference TRBV11-3 and TRBJ2-1, the CDR3 gives the full variable domain: EAGVVQSPRYKIIEKKQPVAFWCNPISGHNTLYWYLQNLGQGPELLIRYENEEAVDDSQLPKDRFSAERLKGVDSTLKIQPAELGDSAVYLCASSLRTSGYNEQFFGPGTRLTVL.

The rearrangement uses TRBV7-9 and TRBJ1-6, with 8 bases lining up with TRBD1. Germline trimming cut 5 bases from V and 7 bases from J; bases unmatched to any gene: 4. Germline V CDR1 and CDR2: SEHNR, FQNEAQ (reference sequence). The CDR3 is made up of 14 amino acids. CDR3 loop: CASSLGQVNSPLHF. The DNA for the CDR3 is TGTGCCAGCAGCCTGGGACAGGTCAATTCACCCCTCCACTTT.

The gene calls are TRBV28 and TRBJ2-5; D remains unclear. Germline assignment: CDR1 MDHEN and CDR2 SYDVKM. CDR3 size: 15 residues. V was cut by 2 bases and J by 1 base, with 11 bases left in between. CDR3 nucleotide sequence: TGTGCCAGCAGTTTAAGCGCGGCAGCCCAAGAGACCCAGTACTTC. Translated: CASSLSAAAQETQYF.

The chain recombines TRBV25-1 with TRBJ2-3; 9 bases fit TRBD1. J lost 1 base, V lost 3 bases, and 2 bases had no gene match. The CDR3 consists of 15 residues. Germline V gene sequence: CDR1 MGHDK, CDR2 SYGVNS. CDR3 DNA: TGTGCCAGCAGTGATTGGACAGGGGGCACAGATACGCAGTATTTT. Protein: CASSDWTGGTDTQYF.

This clone has a single count. This chain links TRBV7-2 with TRBJ1-6; D is uncertain. This CDR3 has 15 residues. Germline V gene sequence: CDR1 SGHTA, CDR2 FQGNSA. The ends were cut back, 2 bases at V and 7 bases at J, with 12 bases in the middle. CDR3 coding DNA: TGTGCCAGCAGCTTACTGAGAGTCGGGAATTCACCCCTCCACTTT. Translation: CASSLLRVGNSPLHF.

The V gene is TRBV5-1, the J gene TRBJ2-3; 8 bases align to TRBD2. The CDR3 sequence is 14 residues long. J was trimmed by 5 bases and V by 3 bases; bases with no gene match: 5. Germline CDR1 is SGHRS and CDR2 is YFSETQ. The CDR3 protein is CASSSGGAIDTQYF. In DNA form, the CDR3 reads TGCGCCAGCAGCTCCGGGGGGGCGATAGATACGCAGTATTTT.

V is TRBV24-1 and J is TRBJ2-1, with D possibly being TRBD2 (7 bases). The V and J ends lost 9 bases and 2 bases respectively, with 16 bases between them. The CDR3 extends over 15 amino acids. CDR1 is KGHDR and CDR2 is SFDVKD in the germline V gene. The CDR3 DNA reads TGTGCCACCCGGGGGGCAGAAGGTACCTACAATGAGCAGTTCTTC. Translating gives CATRGAEGTYNEQFF.

The chain couples TRBV14 to TRBJ2-3; 10 bases line up with TRBD2. Germline CDR1 SGHDN, CDR2 FVKESK. V lost 4 bases, J lost 7 bases, and 5 bases stayed unmatched. The CDR3 runs 14 residues. The CDR3 reads CASSLAGGMNTQYF. CDR3 DNA sequence: TGTGCCAGCAGCCTAGCGGGGGGCATGAATACGCAGTATTTT.

This clone was recorded once. The rearrangement joins TRBV19 to TRBJ2-7; the match to TRBD2 covers 7 bases. The CDR3 covers 13 residues. Germline-derived CDR1 and CDR2 are LNHDA and SQIVND (reference sequence). Germline trimming cut 4 bases from V and 2 bases from J; bases unmatched to any gene: 2. As DNA, the CDR3 is TGTGCCAGTAGTAGCGGGGGTGCCTACGAGCAGTACTTC. Its protein product is CASSSGGAYEQYF.

The chain links TRBV19 to TRBJ2-1; TRBD1 matches 8 bases. This CDR3 is built from 13 residues. Trimming cost V 6 bases and J 7 bases; bases outside gene matches: 5. CDR1 is LNHDA, CDR2 SQIVND, per germline (reference sequence). The CDR3, as DNA: TGTGCCAGTAGAGTAACAGGGGGGAATGAGCAGTTCTTC. Translated: CASRVTGGNEQFF.

The chain recombines TRBV24-1 with TRBJ2-1, with no clear D. CDR3 size: 13 residues. V dropped 4 bases and J dropped 4 bases, with 7 bases sitting between them. CDR1 is KGHDR, CDR2 SFDVKD, per germline. CDR3 bases: TGTGCCACCAGTGAGAGCAAGTACAATGAGCAGTTCTTC. Protein: CATSESKYNEQFF.

This clone was seen a few times. This rearrangement joins TRBV2 to TRBJ1-6, with 9 positions matching TRBD1. CDR1 SNHLY and CDR2 FYNNEI come from the germline V gene. The CDR3 length is 15 residues. V trimming: 6 bases; J trimming: 10 bases; junction bases outside the gene matches: 10. For the CDR3, the DNA is TGTGCCAGCAGAGCAACGGGACAGGGAGGATCACCCCTCCACTTT. This sequence encodes CASRATGQGGSPLHF. The complete variable domain, with remaining parts taken from reference TRBV2 and TRBJ1-6, reads EPEVTQTPSHQVTQMGQEVILRCVPISNHLYFYWYRQILGQKVEFLVSFYNNEISEKSEIFDDQFSVERPDGSNFTLKIRSTKLEDSAMYFCASRATGQGGSPLHFGNGTRLTVT.

The rearrangement uses TRBV11-3 and TRBJ2-1; 9 bases map to TRBD2. Germline V gene lookup returns CDR1 SGHNT and CDR2 YENEEA. V lost 4 bases and J lost 2; bases outside the gene matches: 3. The CDR3 spans 15 residues. This chain's CDR3 is CASSSIAGAYNEQFF. The CDR3, as DNA: TGTGCCAGCAGCTCCATAGCGGGAGCCTACAATGAGCAGTTCTTC.

The chain carries TRBV6-5 and TRBJ1-4; a possible D gene is TRBD1 (5 bases). The V gene's germline CDR1 is MNHEY and CDR2 SVGAGI. Trimming shortened V by 8 bases and J by 12 bases, and 25 bases separated the two germline ends. The CDR3 covers 15 residues. CDR3 sequence: CASGAYRPDRKELFF. The CDR3 DNA follows: TGTGCCAGCGGGGCTTACCGGCCCGATCGAAAAGAACTGTTTTTT.

V is TRBV30 and J is TRBJ1-1, with 9 bases aligning to TRBD1. V shed 0 bases, J shed 5 bases, and the junction held 4 bases outside the gene matches. Germline-derived CDR1 and CDR2 are GTSNPN and SVGIG (reference sequence). This CDR3 is built from 14 residues. The CDR3 nucleotides are TGTGCCTGGAGTGTACAGGGGGCGCGTACTGAAGCTTTCTTT. This translates into CAWSVQGARTEAFF.

This chain links TRBV11-2 with TRBJ1-6, with D maybe TRBD1 (6 bases). The length of the CDR3 is 14 residues. Germline assignment: CDR1 SGHAT and CDR2 FQNNGV. The V end was cut by 1 base, the J end by 14 bases, with 15 bases between. CDR3 DNA: TGTGCCAGCAGCTTAGCGGGGGGACACTTAGCCCTCCACTTT. This encodes CASSLAGGHLALHF.

The rearrangement links TRBV7-2 to TRBJ1-3, with 7 nucleotides matching TRBD1. The CDR3 totals 17 residues. Germline values: CDR1 SGHTA, CDR2 FQGNSA. V dropped 3 bases and J dropped 1; count of bases not matched to a gene: 9. In nucleotides, the CDR3 is TGTGCCAGCAGCTTTCAAGGACAGGTCTCTTCTGGAAACACCATATATTTT. It is translated as CASSFQGQVSSGNTIYF.

The chain links TRBV7-3 to TRBJ1-3; maybe TRBD1 (6 bases). This CDR3 spans 20 amino acids. In germline, CDR1 is SGHTA, CDR2 FQGTGA. The V and J ends lost 5 bases and 2 bases respectively, with 28 bases between them. The CDR3 DNA sequence: TGTGCCAGCAGCCGTCCGCTCGGGGGGCAATTGGTTTTGGCTGGAAACACCATATATTTT. Translating gives CASSRPLGGQLVLAGNTIYF.

The chain employs TRBV11-1 and TRBJ2-5, with D perhaps TRBD1 (6 bases). CDR1 and CDR2 (germline): SGHAT, FQDESV (reference sequence). Trimming stripped 1 base from V and 1 base from J, with 7 bases between. The CDR3 sequence is 14 residues long. The CDR3 loop reads CASSLGGPQETQYF. CDR3 nucleotide sequence: TGTGCCAGCAGCTTAGGGGGGCCCCAAGAGACCCAGTACTTC.